Listed here are 28 T cell receptor beta chains from one sample, sequenced in a study of shared clonotypes between healthy human individuals. Generated by immunoSEQ multiplex PCR, the TCRdb table keeps only in-frame clones and is missing some. The sample holds about 870,000 clones, around 93% seen once. Naivety among CD8 cells was defined by CD45RO negativity and positive CCR7 selection, thereby excluding terminally differentiated effector memory CD45RA+ cells. The sample taken for sequencing was naive CD8+ T cells sorted from blood. These receptors were obtained from a young man in good health.

The V gene is TRBV9, the J gene TRBJ1-5, with unresolved D. Germline lookup yields CDR1 SGDLS and CDR2 YYNGEE. The CDR3 sequence is 14 residues long. Deletions cut 0 bases from V and 3 bases from J, with 7 bases between. The CDR3 DNA reads TGTGCCAGCAGCGTAGGTGAGTTCAATCAGCCCCAGCATTTT. Translating gives CASSVGEFNQPQHF.

The gene calls are TRBV27 and TRBJ1-5, with D uncertain. V was cut by 1 base and J by 4 bases, with 8 bases left in between. The CDR3 spans 14 residues. The germline V gene has CDR1 MNHEY and CDR2 SMNVEV (reference sequence). In DNA, the CDR3 is TGTGCCAGCAGTTTATTTCCGGGGAATCAGCCCCAGCATTTT. As protein: CASSLFPGNQPQHF.

The CDR3 sequence is CASSAAAFYEQYF. The DNA for the CDR3 is TGTGCCAGTAGTGCGGCGGCATTCTACGAGCAGTACTTC. The chain combines TRBV19 with TRBJ2-7, with D hard to call. Germline V lookup: CDR1 LNHDA, CDR2 SQIVND (reference sequence). V lost 5 bases and J 3 bases, leaving 11 bases between the germline ends. This CDR3 region has 13 residues.

V is TRBV7-2 and J is TRBJ2-7; 9 bases are shared with TRBD2. Per the germline V gene, CDR1 is SGHTA and CDR2 is FQGNSA. The CDR3 is 17 amino acids. Losses at the gene ends were 2 bases for V and 4 bases for J; bases not matched to a gene: 12. The CDR3 DNA reads TGTGCCAGCAGCTTAAGGGTCGGGGCTAGCGGGATGTACGAGCAGTACTTC. This gives the protein CASSLRVGASGMYEQYF.

CDR3 nucleotide sequence: TGTGCCAGCTCACAATTGCCAGGTCCGGGCGGGGAGCTGTTTTTT. Translation gives CASSQLPGPGGELFF. This chain links TRBV18 with TRBJ2-2; D is uncertain. The ends were cut back, 4 bases at V and 7 bases at J, with 16 bases in the middle. The CDR3 length is 15 residues. Germline V gene lookup returns CDR1 KGHSH and CDR2 LQKENI.

The genes are TRBV7-9 and TRBJ2-7; the match to TRBD2 covers 11 bases. The CDR3 covers 15 residues. Germline V CDR1 and CDR2: SEHNR, FQNEAQ (reference sequence). Germline trimming cut 2 bases from V and 3 bases from J; bases unmatched to any gene: 3. CDR3 DNA: TGTGCCAGCAGCTTATACGGGACTAGCGGCTACGAGCAGTACTTC. Translated, it gives CASSLYGTSGYEQYF.

This sequence joins TRBV28 and TRBJ2-5; 9 bases fit TRBD2. V lost 5 bases and J lost 0; bases outside the gene matches: 4. Germline CDR1 is MDHEN and CDR2 is SYDVKM. The CDR3 contains 15 residues. CDR3 sequence: CASSETSGYQETQYF. The DNA for the CDR3 is TGTGCCAGCAGTGAGACTAGCGGCTACCAAGAGACCCAGTACTTC.

The chain carries TRBV9 and TRBJ1-2; D gene uncertain. The V end was cut by 4 bases, the J end by 2 bases, with 6 bases between. This CDR3 comprises 12 residues. Germline lookup yields CDR1 SGDLS and CDR2 YYNGEE. CDR3 sequence reads: CASSPANYGYTF. The DNA for the CDR3 is TGTGCCAGCAGCCCAGCCAACTATGGCTACACCTTC.

The chain is built from TRBV27 and TRBJ2-7; 7 bases match TRBD1. The CDR3 length is 17 residues. CDR1 and CDR2 from the germline V gene are MNHEY and SMNVEV (reference sequence). With 0 bases clipped from V and 3 bases from J, the junction kept 11 bases outside the gene matches. DNA for the CDR3: TGTGCCAGCAGTTTATCGCCCGACAGGGAAAGGAGCTACGAGCAGTACTTC. This codes for CASSLSPDRERSYEQYF.

The chain has TRBV25-1 and TRBJ1-5; D possibly corresponds to TRBD1 (5 bases). CDR3 length equals 13 residues. Germline lookup yields CDR1 MGHDK and CDR2 SYGVNS. V shed 5 bases and J shed 2 bases, with 7 bases lying between them. CDR3 nucleotide sequence: TGTGCCAGCAGTTCGACAGGCAATCAGCCCCAGCATTTT. Its protein is CASSSTGNQPQHF.

Comments on this clone: The sample holds other DNA sequences that translate to the same CDR3. The chain employs TRBV27 and TRBJ1-2; D possibly corresponds to TRBD1 (5 bases). CDR3 length: 13 residues. The V and J ends lost 5 bases and 7 bases respectively, with 14 bases between them. Per germline, CDR1 MNHEY and CDR2 SMNVEV (reference sequence). In DNA, the CDR3 is TGTGCCAGCAGTCCTCGGCAGGGCCGTGGCTACACCTTC. Its protein product is CASSPRQGRGYTF.

As for this clone: The identical CDR3 is also encoded by other nucleotide sequences in the sample. This chain connects TRBV27 to TRBJ2-7, with D perhaps matching TRBD1 (5 bases). Germline lookup yields CDR1 MNHEY and CDR2 SMNVEV (reference sequence). The CDR3 totals 15 residues. With 0 bases removed from V and 2 bases from J, the gap between germline ends came to 11 bases. The CDR3 DNA sequence: TGTGCCAGCAGTTTATCCGGGCAGGGCGCCTACGAGCAGTACTTC. This codes for CASSLSGQGAYEQYF.

The chain employs TRBV18 and TRBJ2-1, with 9 bases matching TRBD1. Germline V gene lookup returns CDR1 KGHSH and CDR2 LQKENI. This CDR3 has 15 residues. V shed 3 bases, J shed 6 bases, and the junction held 6 bases outside the gene matches. The CDR3 DNA sequence: TGTGCCAGCTCACCCCGGGACAGGGCGGGCAATGAGCAGTTCTTC. Translation gives CASSPRDRAGNEQFF.

The chain links TRBV7-9 to TRBJ2-5; 12 nucleotides match TRBD1. The CDR3 has 15 amino acids. In germline, CDR1 is SEHNR, CDR2 FQNEAQ (reference sequence). Trimming cost V 5 bases and J 5 bases; bases outside gene matches: 6. This CDR3 is CASSLRDRGQETQYF. CDR3 in DNA: TGTGCCAGCAGCCTCCGGGACAGGGGGCAGGAGACCCAGTACTTC.

In the case of this clone: The same CDR3 is also encoded by other DNA sequences in this sample. CDR3 sequence reads: CAWSVASSSYNEQFF. Written as DNA, the CDR3 is TGTGCCTGGAGTGTAGCTAGTAGCTCCTACAATGAGCAGTTCTTC. This chain uses TRBV30 with TRBJ2-1; D not certain. Germline CDR1 is GTSNPN and CDR2 is SVGIG (reference sequence). This CDR3 region has 15 residues. V lost 0 bases, J lost 0 bases, and 9 bases lay in between.

This chain links TRBV5-1 with TRBJ2-5, with 10 bases identical to TRBD2. V shed 5 bases and J 5 bases; nucleotides not matched to a gene: 12. CDR1 and CDR2 (germline): SGHRS, YFSETQ. This CDR3 is built from 16 residues. CDR3 residues: CASSGGASGRLETQYF. DNA for the CDR3: TGCGCCAGCAGTGGGGGGGCTAGCGGGAGATTGGAGACCCAGTACTTC. The full variable domain, in which reference TRBV5-1 and TRBJ2-5 provide the parts outside the CDR3, is KAGVTQTPRYLIKTRGQQVTLSCSPISGHRSVSWYQQTPGQGLQFLFEYFSETQRNKGNFPGRFSGRQFSNSRSEMNVSTLELGDSALYLCASSGGASGRLETQYFGPGTRLLVL.

This chain joins TRBV6-1 and TRBJ1-5, with 7 bases identical to TRBD1. With V trimmed by 2 bases and J by 4 bases, 2 bases remained unmatched. Per the germline V gene, CDR1 is MNHNS and CDR2 is SASEGT. CDR3 length: 14 residues. CDR3 amino acids: CASSERDRNQPQHF. The CDR3 DNA reads TGTGCCAGCAGTGAACGGGACAGAAATCAGCCCCAGCATTTT.

The chain has TRBV16 and TRBJ2-1; D not resolved. The CDR3 runs to 12 residues. The germline gives CDR1 KGHSY, CDR2 FQNENV. V lost 2 bases and J 6 bases, leaving 5 bases between the germline ends. CDR3 sequence reads: CASSQSRNEQFF. DNA for the CDR3: TGTGCCAGCAGCCAAAGCCGCAATGAGCAGTTCTTC.

This rearrangement joins TRBV9 to TRBJ2-5; D unclear. Per germline, CDR1 SGDLS and CDR2 YYNGEE. V was clipped by 1 base and J by 7 bases, with 8 bases between them. CDR3 length: 12 residues. CDR3 DNA sequence: TGTGCCAGCAGCGTAAACGACGGGACCCAGTACTTC. Translating gives CASSVNDGTQYF.

Only one count was recorded for this clone. V and J are TRBV18 and TRBJ2-7; D remains unclear. Trimming removed 3 bases from V and 5 bases from J, with 5 bases in between. The CDR3 covers 11 residues. CDR1 is KGHSH and CDR2 is LQKENI in the germline V gene. The CDR3 DNA follows: TGTGCCAGCTCACCCGACCACGAGCAGTACTTC. Its translation is CASSPDHEQYF.

This chain uses TRBV16 with TRBJ1-2, with no clear D. CDR1 and CDR2 (germline): KGHSY, FQNENV. There are 14 residues in the CDR3. Trimming took 2 bases from V and 6 from J, leaving 13 bases between them. The CDR3 protein is CASSQMGSWNGYTF. CDR3 coding DNA: TGTGCCAGCAGCCAAATGGGATCGTGGAATGGCTACACCTTC.

The rearrangement uses TRBV7-6 and TRBJ2-1, with TRBD2 matching 8 bases. The germline V gene encodes CDR1 SGHVS and CDR2 FNYEAQ. The CDR3 length is 16 residues. V trimming: 7 bases; J trimming: 0 bases; junction bases outside the gene matches: 8. CDR3 loop: CASTPGSGSSYNEQFF. CDR3 bases: TGTGCCAGCACCCCCGGGAGCGGGAGCTCCTACAATGAGCAGTTCTTC.

CDR3 sequence reads: CASSLEGHYEQYF. The CDR3 nucleotides are TGTGCCAGCTCATTGGAGGGACACTACGAGCAGTACTTC. The rearrangement joins TRBV7-8 to TRBJ2-7; D may correspond to TRBD1 or TRBD2 (6 bases each). This CDR3 is built from 13 residues. With 8 bases removed from V and 3 bases from J, the gap between germline ends came to 14 bases. Germline values: CDR1 SGHVS, CDR2 FQNEAQ.

This clone appeared a single time. V and J are TRBV6-6 and TRBJ2-7; D not certain. Germline lookup yields CDR1 MNHNY and CDR2 SVGAGI (reference sequence). This CDR3 spans 14 amino acids. V was clipped by 7 bases and J by 3 bases, with 16 bases between them. The CDR3 spells CASMAGEYYYEQYF. The DNA of the CDR3 is TGTGCCAGCATGGCCGGCGAATATTACTACGAGCAGTACTTC.

CDR3 region: CASVDLAYEQYF. The CDR3, as DNA: TGTGCCAGCGTGGATTTGGCCTACGAGCAGTACTTC. This chain uses TRBV7-9 with TRBJ2-7; D gene unclear. This CDR3 region has 12 residues. V dropped 8 bases and J dropped 2 bases, with 10 bases sitting between them. CDR1 SEHNR and CDR2 FQNEAQ come from the germline V gene (reference sequence).

V gene TRBV28 combines with J gene TRBJ1-4; the D gene is possibly TRBD1 (6 bases). The germline V gene encodes CDR1 MDHEN and CDR2 SYDVKM. V gave up 2 bases and J gave up 7 bases, with 14 bases separating them. The CDR3 has 15 amino acids. The CDR3 DNA reads as TGTGCCAGCAGTTTACGCTACCGGGACATTGAAAAACTGTTTTTT. This encodes CASSLRYRDIEKLFF. The variable domain in full, completed from reference TRBV28 and TRBJ1-4, reads DVKVTQSSRYLVKRTGEKVFLECVQDMDHENMFWYRQDPGLGLRLIYFSYDVKMKEKGDIPEGYSVSREKKERFSLILESASTNQTSMYLCASSLRYRDIEKLFFGSGTQLSVL.

The chain links TRBV10-3 to TRBJ1-2; D remains ambiguous. In germline, CDR1 is ENHRY, CDR2 SYGVKD. V was clipped by 5 bases and J by 8 bases, with 9 bases between them. This CDR3 has 11 residues. In nucleotides, the CDR3 is TGTGCCATCAGTCTAAGCGGCGGCTACACCTTC. Protein: CAISLSGGYTF.

This clone came up once. The genes are TRBV5-1 and TRBJ2-1; 8 nucleotides match TRBD2. The CDR3 covers 16 residues. V lost 1 base to trimming and J lost 1 base; unmatched junction nucleotides: 4. Germline V gene data show CDR1 as SGHRS and CDR2 as YFSETQ. CDR3 region: CASSLWSSGSYNEQFF. Written as DNA, the CDR3 is TGCGCCAGCAGCTTGTGGTCTAGCGGGTCCTACAATGAGCAGTTCTTC.